The clone carrying this T cell receptor beta chain was detected a few times. Its antigen is as yet unknown. The data are from a study of blood T cells in healthy people across ages. A sample-barcoded 5' primer and a J-beta primer mix were used in a second PCR of about 6 to 11 cycles. All samples yielded 2.5 million or more CDR3-containing paired-end reads. TCRdb reanalysed the 5' RACE reads using MiXCR and keeps one entry per CDR3 protein. The sample consists of over 1,500,000 distinct CDR3 sequences, around half of them appearing once. The J segment lost 4 bases and the V segment lost 10 bases, leaving 6 bases of the junction unmatched. CDR3 length equals 13 residues. Germline V gives CDR1 MNHEY, CDR2 SMNVEV (reference sequence). The study, taken as a whole, reports: Changes seen in expanded clonotypes were possibly confounded by donor CMV status left unknown. Getting older went along with TCR beta diversity per million T cells dropping roughly linearly. Those diversity estimates obtained from one million T cells were thought to be underestimates.

Sequenced input: blood. The clonotype originates from a woman aged 40 to 50 in good health. The chain has TRBV27 and TRBJ2-3, with 9 nucleotides matching TRBD1. In DNA, the CDR3 is TGTGCCACCACGGACAGGGGCCCAGATACGCAGTATTTT. Its translation: CATTDRGPDTQYF.